Listed here is a single TCR beta chain. This entry belongs to a study of blood T cell repertoires in COVID-19. TCRdb's table, derived via immunoSEQ multiplex PCR, lists solely in-frame clones and lacks some. Of around 260,000 clones listed, over 75% were seen once; the top ten hold 13%. Material for sequencing was peripheral blood. This sequence was found in a human donor in a cohort sampled during active COVID-19.

The CDR3: CASSKARLSTGMHNLAQFF. DNA of the CDR3: TGTGCCAGCAGCAAAGCCAGACTTTCTACAGGGATGCACAACCTGGCGCAGTTCTTC. V is TRBV21-1 and J is TRBJ2-1; TRBD1, the D gene given by the table, was not confirmed from the DNA. TRBV21-1 counts as a pseudogene. This CDR3 comprises 19 residues.